What follows describes a single TCR beta chain. The data were obtained in a study of T-cell memory formation after mild COVID-19. Across the study: TCR clusters were largely donor specific.

TCRdb reanalysed the 5' RACE reads using MiXCR and keeps one entry per CDR3 protein. The table lists about 290,000 distinct CDR3 sequences, 15% of them singletons. The CDR3 consists of 17 residues. The germline V gene encodes CDR1 SGHRS and CDR2 YFSETQ. With 0 bases clipped from V and 0 bases from J, the junction kept 5 bases outside the gene matches. The material sequenced was PBMCs or a T cell subset sorted from them (not recorded which). The V call is TRBV5-1, the J call TRBJ2-5; TRBD2 aligns across 10 bases. The receptor comes from a young man who had mild COVID-19 (a few samples of this study predate the infection). Cell type and time point are not known. CDR3 protein: CASSLAPAGGNQETQYF. Here the CDR3 DNA reads TGCGCCAGCAGCTTGGCCCCAGCGGGGGGGAACCAAGAGACCCAGTACTTC.